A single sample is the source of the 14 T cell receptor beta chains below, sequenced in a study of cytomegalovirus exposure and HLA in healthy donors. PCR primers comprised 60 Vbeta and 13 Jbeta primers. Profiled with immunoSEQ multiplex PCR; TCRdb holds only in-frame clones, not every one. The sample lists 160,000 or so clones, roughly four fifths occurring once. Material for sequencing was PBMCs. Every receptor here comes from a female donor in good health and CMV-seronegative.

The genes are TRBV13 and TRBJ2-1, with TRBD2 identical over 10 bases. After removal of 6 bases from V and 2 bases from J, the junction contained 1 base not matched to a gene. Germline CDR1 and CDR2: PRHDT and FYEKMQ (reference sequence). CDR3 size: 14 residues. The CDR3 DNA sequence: TGTGCCAGCAGAGGGACTAGCGCCTACAATGAGCAGTTCTTC. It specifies CASRGTSAYNEQFF.

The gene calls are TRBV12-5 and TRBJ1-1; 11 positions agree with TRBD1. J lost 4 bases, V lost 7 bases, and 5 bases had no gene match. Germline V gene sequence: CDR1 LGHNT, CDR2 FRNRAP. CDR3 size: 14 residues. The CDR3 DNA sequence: TGTGCTAGTGACCCCGGGACAGGGGGCACTGAAGCTTTCTTT. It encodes CASDPGTGGTEAFF.

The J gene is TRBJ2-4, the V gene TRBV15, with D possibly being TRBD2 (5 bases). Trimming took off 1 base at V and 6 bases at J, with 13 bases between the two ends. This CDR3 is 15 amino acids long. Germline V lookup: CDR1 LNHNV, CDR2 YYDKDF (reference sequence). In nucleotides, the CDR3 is TGTGCCACCAGCAGAGTTGGAGGTTCGGGAAACATTCAGTACTTC. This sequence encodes CATSRVGGSGNIQYF.

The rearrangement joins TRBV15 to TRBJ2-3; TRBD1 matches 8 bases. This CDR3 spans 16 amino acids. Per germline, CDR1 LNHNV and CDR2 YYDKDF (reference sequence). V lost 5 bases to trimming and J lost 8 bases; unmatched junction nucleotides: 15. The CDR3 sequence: CATSPQPRGPEGTQYF. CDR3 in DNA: TGTGCCACCAGCCCCCAACCCAGGGGGCCGGAAGGTACGCAGTATTTT.

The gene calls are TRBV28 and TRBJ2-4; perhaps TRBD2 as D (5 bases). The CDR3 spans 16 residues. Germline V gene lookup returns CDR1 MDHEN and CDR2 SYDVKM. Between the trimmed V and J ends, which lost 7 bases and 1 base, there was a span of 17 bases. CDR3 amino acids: CASTQLGGTAKNIQYF. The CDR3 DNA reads TGTGCCAGCACCCAACTAGGCGGTACGGCCAAAAACATTCAGTACTTC. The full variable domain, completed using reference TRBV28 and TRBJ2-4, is DVKVTQSSRYLVKRTGEKVFLECVQDMDHENMFWYRQDPGLGLRLIYFSYDVKMKEKGDIPEGYSVSREKKERFSLILESASTNQTSMYLCASTQLGGTAKNIQYFGAGTRLSVL.

The CDR3 is CASSVGGLAGGPETQYF. CDR3 in DNA: TGTGCCAGCAGCGTAGGAGGCCTAGCGGGGGGTCCAGAGACCCAGTACTTC. This sequence joins TRBV9 and TRBJ2-5, with 11 bases matching TRBD2. Trimming at V came to 0 bases and at J to 4 bases, leaving 8 bases not matched to a gene. This CDR3 comprises 17 residues. Per germline, CDR1 SGDLS and CDR2 YYNGEE.

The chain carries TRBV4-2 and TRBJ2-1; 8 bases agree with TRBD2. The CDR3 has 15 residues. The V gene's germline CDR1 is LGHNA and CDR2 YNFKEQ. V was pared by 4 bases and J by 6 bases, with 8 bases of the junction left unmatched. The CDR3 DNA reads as TGTGCCAGCAGCCTAACTAGGACTAGCCTCAATGAGCAGTTCTTC. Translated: CASSLTRTSLNEQFF.

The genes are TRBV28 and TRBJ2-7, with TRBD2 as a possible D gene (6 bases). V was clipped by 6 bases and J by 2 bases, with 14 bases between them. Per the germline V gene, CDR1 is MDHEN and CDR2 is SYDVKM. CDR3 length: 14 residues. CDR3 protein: CASSIEGGPYEQYF. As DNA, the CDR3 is TGTGCCAGCAGCATCGAGGGAGGTCCCTACGAGCAGTACTTC.

This chain's CDR3 is CASSEAGLAGTKGQFF. The CDR3 DNA reads TGTGCCAGCAGTGAAGCCGGACTAGCGGGAACAAAAGGGCAGTTCTTC. The chain combines TRBV2 with TRBJ2-1, with 12 bases lining up with TRBD2. This CDR3 spans 16 amino acids. Losses at the gene ends were 0 bases for V and 12 bases for J; bases not matched to a gene: 9. Per germline, CDR1 SNHLY and CDR2 FYNNEI.

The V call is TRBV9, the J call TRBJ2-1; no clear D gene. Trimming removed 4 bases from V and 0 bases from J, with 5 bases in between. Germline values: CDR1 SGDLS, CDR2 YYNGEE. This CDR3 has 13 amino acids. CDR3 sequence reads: CASSPSSYNEQFF. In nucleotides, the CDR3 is TGTGCCAGCAGCCCCTCCTCCTACAATGAGCAGTTCTTC.

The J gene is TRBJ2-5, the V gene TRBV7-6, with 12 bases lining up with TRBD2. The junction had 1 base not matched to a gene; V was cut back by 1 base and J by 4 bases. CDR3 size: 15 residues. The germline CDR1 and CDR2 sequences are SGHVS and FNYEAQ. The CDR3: CASSLGLAGVETQYF. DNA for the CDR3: TGTGCCAGCAGCTTAGGACTAGCGGGAGTAGAGACCCAGTACTTC.

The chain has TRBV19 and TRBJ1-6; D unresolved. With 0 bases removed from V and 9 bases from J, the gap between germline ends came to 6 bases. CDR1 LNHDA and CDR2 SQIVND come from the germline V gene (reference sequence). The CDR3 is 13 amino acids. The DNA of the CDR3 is TGTGCCAGTAGTATAGATCCCCGTTCACCCCTCCACTTT. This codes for CASSIDPRSPLHF.

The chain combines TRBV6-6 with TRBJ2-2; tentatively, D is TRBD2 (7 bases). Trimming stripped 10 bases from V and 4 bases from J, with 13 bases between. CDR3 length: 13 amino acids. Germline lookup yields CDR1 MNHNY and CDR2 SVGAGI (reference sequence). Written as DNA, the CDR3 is TGTGCCATTCCTCGGGGGGCCACCGGGGAGCTGTTTTTT. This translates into CAIPRGATGELFF.

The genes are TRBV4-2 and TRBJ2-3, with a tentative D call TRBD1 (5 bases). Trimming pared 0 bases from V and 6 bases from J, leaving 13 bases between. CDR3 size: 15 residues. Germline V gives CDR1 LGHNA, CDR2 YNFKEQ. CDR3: CASSQETESLDTQYF. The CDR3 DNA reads TGTGCCAGCAGCCAAGAGACAGAGAGTCTGGATACGCAGTATTTT.